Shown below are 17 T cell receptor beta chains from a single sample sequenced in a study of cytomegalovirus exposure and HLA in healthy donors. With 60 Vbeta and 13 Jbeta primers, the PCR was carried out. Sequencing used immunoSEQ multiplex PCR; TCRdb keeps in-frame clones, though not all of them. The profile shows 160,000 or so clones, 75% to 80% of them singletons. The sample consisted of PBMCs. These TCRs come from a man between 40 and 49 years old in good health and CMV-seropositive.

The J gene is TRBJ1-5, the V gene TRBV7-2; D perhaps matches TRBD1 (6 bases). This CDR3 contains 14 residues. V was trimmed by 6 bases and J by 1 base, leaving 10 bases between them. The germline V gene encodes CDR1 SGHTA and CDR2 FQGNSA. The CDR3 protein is CASSYGQSNQPQHF. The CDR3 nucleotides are TGTGCCAGCAGTTACGGACAGAGCAATCAGCCCCAGCATTTT.

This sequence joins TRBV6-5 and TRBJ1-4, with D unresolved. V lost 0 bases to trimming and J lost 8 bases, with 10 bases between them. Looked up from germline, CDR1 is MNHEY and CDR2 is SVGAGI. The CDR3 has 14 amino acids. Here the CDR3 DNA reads TGTGCCAGCAGTTACTCGGCAGGTCAGGAAAAACTGTTTTTT. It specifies CASSYSAGQEKLFF.

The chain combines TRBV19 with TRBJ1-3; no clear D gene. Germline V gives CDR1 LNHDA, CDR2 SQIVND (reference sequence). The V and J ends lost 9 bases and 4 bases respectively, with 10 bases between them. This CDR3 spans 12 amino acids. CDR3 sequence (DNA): TGTGCCAGCAATGGAGGGGGAAACACCATATATTTT. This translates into CASNGGGNTIYF.

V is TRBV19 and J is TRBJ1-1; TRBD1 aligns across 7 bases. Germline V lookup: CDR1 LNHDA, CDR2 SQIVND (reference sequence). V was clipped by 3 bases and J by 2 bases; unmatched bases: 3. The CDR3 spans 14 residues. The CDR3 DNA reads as TGTGCCAGTAGTATTGGGGACAGAAACACTGAAGCTTTCTTT. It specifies CASSIGDRNTEAFF. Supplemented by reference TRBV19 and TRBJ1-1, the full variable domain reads DGGITQSPKYLFRKEGQNVTLSCEQNLNHDAMYWYRQDPGQGLRLIYYSQIVNDFQKGDIAEGYSVSREKKESFPLTVTSAQKNPTAFYLCASSIGDRNTEAFFGQGTRLTVV.

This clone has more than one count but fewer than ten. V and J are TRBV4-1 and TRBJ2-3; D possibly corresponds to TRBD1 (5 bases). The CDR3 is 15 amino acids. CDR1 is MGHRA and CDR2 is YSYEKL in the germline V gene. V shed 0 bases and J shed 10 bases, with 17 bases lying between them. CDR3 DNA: TGCGCCAGCAGCCAAGAAGGGGCAGGGTGGAAGGCGCAGTATTTT. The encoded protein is CASSQEGAGWKAQYF.

The CDR3 loop is CASTPGTSAEQYF. CDR3 coding DNA: TGCGCCAGCACACCCGGGACTAGCGCTGAGCAGTACTTC. This sequence joins TRBV5-1 and TRBJ2-7; TRBD2 aligns across 10 bases. V lost 6 bases and J lost 7; bases outside the gene matches: 7. From germline, CDR1 is SGHRS and CDR2 YFSETQ. The CDR3 totals 13 residues.

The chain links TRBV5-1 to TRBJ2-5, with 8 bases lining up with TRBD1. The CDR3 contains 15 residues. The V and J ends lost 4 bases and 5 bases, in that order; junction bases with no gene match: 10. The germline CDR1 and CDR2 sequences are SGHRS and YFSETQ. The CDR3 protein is CASSRAQGEGETQYF. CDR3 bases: TGCGCCAGCAGCCGGGCACAGGGGGAAGGGGAGACCCAGTACTTC. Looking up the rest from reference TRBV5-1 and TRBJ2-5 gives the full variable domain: KAGVTQTPRYLIKTRGQQVTLSCSPISGHRSVSWYQQTPGQGLQFLFEYFSETQRNKGNFPGRFSGRQFSNSRSEMNVSTLELGDSALYLCASSRAQGEGETQYFGPGTRLLVL.

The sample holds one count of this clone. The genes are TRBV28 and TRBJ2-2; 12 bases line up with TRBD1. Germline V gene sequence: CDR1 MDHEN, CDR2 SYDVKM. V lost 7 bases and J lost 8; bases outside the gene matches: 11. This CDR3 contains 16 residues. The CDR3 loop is CASNPPGQGAAGELFF. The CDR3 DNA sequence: TGTGCCAGCAACCCACCGGGACAGGGGGCAGCGGGGGAGCTGTTTTTT.

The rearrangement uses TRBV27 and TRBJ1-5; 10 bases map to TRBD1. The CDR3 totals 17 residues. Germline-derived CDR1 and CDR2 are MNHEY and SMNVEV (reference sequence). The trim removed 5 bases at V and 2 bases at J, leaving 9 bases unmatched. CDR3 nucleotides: TGTGCCAGCAGTCCCGACAGGGGGCGAAACGGCAATCAGCCCCAGCATTTT. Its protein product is CASSPDRGRNGNQPQHF.

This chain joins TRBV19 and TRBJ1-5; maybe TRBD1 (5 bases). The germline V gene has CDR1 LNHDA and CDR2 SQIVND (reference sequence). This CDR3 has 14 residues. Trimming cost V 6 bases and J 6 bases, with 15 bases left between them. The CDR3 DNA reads TGTGCCAGTAGCGGACACGCCTTCAGTCAGCCCCAGCATTTT. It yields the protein CASSGHAFSQPQHF.

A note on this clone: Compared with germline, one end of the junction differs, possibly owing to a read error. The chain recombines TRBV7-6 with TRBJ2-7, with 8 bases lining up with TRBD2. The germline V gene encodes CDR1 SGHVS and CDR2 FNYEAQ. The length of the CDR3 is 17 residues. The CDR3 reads CASSLAPGLGDHYEQYF. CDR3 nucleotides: TGTGCCAGCAGCCTAGCGCCGGGACTAGGTGATCACTACGAGCAGTACTTC.

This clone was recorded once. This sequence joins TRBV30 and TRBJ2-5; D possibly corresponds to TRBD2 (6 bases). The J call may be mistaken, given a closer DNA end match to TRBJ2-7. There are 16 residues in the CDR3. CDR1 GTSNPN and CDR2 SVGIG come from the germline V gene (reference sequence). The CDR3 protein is CAWSAPAEWRGYEQYF. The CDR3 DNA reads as TGTGCCTGGAGTGCACCTGCGGAATGGCGGGGCTACGAGCAGTACTTC.

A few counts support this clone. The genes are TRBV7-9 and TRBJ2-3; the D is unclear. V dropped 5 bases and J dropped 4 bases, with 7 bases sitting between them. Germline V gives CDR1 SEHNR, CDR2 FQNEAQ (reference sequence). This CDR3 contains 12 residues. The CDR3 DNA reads TGTGCCAGCAGCCCTATGGCAGATACGCAGTATTTT. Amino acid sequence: CASSPMADTQYF.

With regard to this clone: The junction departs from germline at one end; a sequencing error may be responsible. The CDR3 loop is CASSLGPSGNVGANGLTF. The DNA for the CDR3 is TGCGCCAGCAGCTTGGGTCCTAGCGGGAACGTAGGGGCCAACGGCCTGACTTTC. V and J are TRBV5-1 and TRBJ2-6; 9 nucleotides line up with TRBD2. CDR1 and CDR2 from the germline V gene are SGHRS and YFSETQ. The CDR3 has 18 amino acids.

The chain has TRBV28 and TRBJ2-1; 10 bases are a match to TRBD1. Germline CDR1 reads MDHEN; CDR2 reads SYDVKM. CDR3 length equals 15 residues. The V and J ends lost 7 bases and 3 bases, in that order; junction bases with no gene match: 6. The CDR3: CASNPGDRGYNEQFF. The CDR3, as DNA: TGTGCCAGCAACCCCGGGGACAGGGGCTACAATGAGCAGTTCTTC.

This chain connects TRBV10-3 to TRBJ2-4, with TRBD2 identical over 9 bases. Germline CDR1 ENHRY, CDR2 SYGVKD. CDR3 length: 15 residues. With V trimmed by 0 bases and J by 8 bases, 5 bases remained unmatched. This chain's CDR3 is CAISESAGGPDIQYF. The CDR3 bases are TGTGCCATCAGTGAGTCGGCGGGAGGGCCGGACATTCAGTACTTC.

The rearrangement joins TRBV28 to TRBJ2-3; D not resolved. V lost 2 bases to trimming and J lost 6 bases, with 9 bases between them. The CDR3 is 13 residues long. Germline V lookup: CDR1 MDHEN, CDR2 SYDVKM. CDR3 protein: CASSLVRLDTQYF. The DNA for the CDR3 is TGTGCCAGCAGTTTAGTGAGGTTGGATACGCAGTATTTT.